One and the same sample provided the 27 T cell receptor beta chains below, sequenced in a study of response to subunit inactivated influenza vaccine. TCRdb redid the calling of the RT-PCR reads with MiXCR, one entry per CDR3 protein. The sample comprises about half a million distinct CDR3 sequences, around 9.9% of which are singletons, and roughly 12% rests with the top ten. The sample here was PBMCs from blood, taken 35 to 45 days after vaccination. The receptors shown here come from a man over 45 who received an inactivated influenza vaccine.

This clonotype was seen ten or more times. The J gene is TRBJ2-7, the V gene TRBV5-6; D unclear. V was clipped by 1 base and J by 3 bases, with 8 bases between them. The CDR3 is 13 residues long. CDR1 is SGHDT, CDR2 YYEEEE, per germline. The CDR3 DNA follows: TGTGCCAGCAGCTTGCACAGAGACTACGAGCAGTACTTC. Encoded protein: CASSLHRDYEQYF.

The gene calls are TRBV11-1 and TRBJ1-4, with 8 bases lining up with TRBD1. V gave up 1 base and J gave up 0 bases; unmatched junction bases: 13. The CDR3 covers 20 residues. Germline assignment: CDR1 SGHAT and CDR2 FQDESV (reference sequence). For the CDR3, the DNA is TGTGCCAGCAGCTTAGGGGGGACAGGCGACGAGACTGCAACTAATGAAAAACTGTTTTTT. As protein: CASSLGGTGDETATNEKLFF.

This clonotype was seen a handful of times. The chain carries TRBV24-1 and TRBJ2-1; D not resolved. V was pared by 0 bases and J by 11 bases, with 7 bases between. Germline V gene sequence: CDR1 KGHDR, CDR2 SFDVKD. CDR3 size: 12 residues. The CDR3 DNA sequence: TGTGCCACCAGTGATTTGGTGATGAAGCAGTTCTTC. Its protein product is CATSDLVMKQFF.

The chain links TRBV7-2 to TRBJ2-7; unclear D gene. Germline CDR1 SGHTA, CDR2 FQGNSA. The CDR3 covers 15 residues. The V end lost 5 bases, the J end lost 2 bases, and 16 bases lay between the germline ends. The CDR3 loop reads CASSLISGGTYEQYF. Here the CDR3 DNA reads TGTGCCAGCAGCCTTATTTCTGGTGGGACCTACGAGCAGTACTTC.

The CDR3 DNA reads TGTGCCAGCAGCCAAGATTGGACATTTGGTTCACCCCTCCACTTT. It encodes CASSQDWTFGSPLHF. V is TRBV3-1 and J is TRBJ1-6; D might be TRBD1 (5 bases). This CDR3 spans 15 amino acids. CDR1 is LGHDT, CDR2 YNNKEL, per germline (reference sequence). The V end lost 0 bases, the J end lost 9 bases, and 12 bases lay between the germline ends.

This clonotype has only a few counts. The chain joins TRBV24-1 to TRBJ2-5; D ambiguous. Germline assignment: CDR1 KGHDR and CDR2 SFDVKD. Trimming pared 6 bases from V and 8 bases from J, leaving 9 bases between. There are 11 residues in the CDR3. The chain's CDR3 is CATSPGGTQYF. In DNA form, the CDR3 reads TGTGCCACCAGTCCTGGTGGAACCCAGTACTTC.

The chain employs TRBV12-3 or TRBV12-4 and TRBJ2-3, with D possibly called TRBD1 or TRBD2 (6 bases each). There are 15 residues in the CDR3. V lost 6 bases and J lost 5, with 18 bases in between. CDR3 loop: CASSMGGLGKDTQYF. CDR3 coding DNA: TGTGCCAGCAGCATGGGGGGCCTAGGGAAAGATACGCAGTATTTT.

This clonotype was found many times. The chain has TRBV13 and TRBJ2-1; 7 bases fit TRBD2. Per germline, CDR1 PRHDT and CDR2 FYEKMQ (reference sequence). The CDR3 totals 17 residues. V lost 4 bases, J lost 4 bases, and 13 bases stayed unmatched. The CDR3 coding sequence is TGTGCCAGCAGCTCACGTGCTAGCGGCTCGAGATACAATGAGCAGTTCTTC. This codes for CASSSRASGSRYNEQFF.

V is TRBV12-3 or TRBV12-4 and J is TRBJ1-4; D is undetermined. The ends were cut back, 5 bases at V and 0 bases at J, with 7 bases in the middle. The CDR3 runs 14 residues. In nucleotides, the CDR3 is TGTGCCAGCAGTGGGGTTGCAACTAATGAAAAACTGTTTTTT. As protein: CASSGVATNEKLFF.

The J gene is TRBJ1-5, the V gene TRBV7-9; unclear D gene. V was shortened by 3 bases and J by 5 bases, with 14 bases between the two germline ends. CDR1 and CDR2 (germline): SEHNR, FQNEAQ (reference sequence). The CDR3 is 15 residues long. In DNA, the CDR3 is TGTGCCAGCAGCTTGACCACGGCACCCGATCAGCCCCAGCATTTT. Its protein product is CASSLTTAPDQPQHF. Complete variable domain (other parts from reference TRBV7-9 and TRBJ1-5): DTGVSQNPRHKITKRGQNVTFRCDPISEHNRLYWYRQTLGQGPEFLTYFQNEAQLEKSRLLSDRFSAERPKGSFSTLEIQRTEQGDSAMYLCASSLTTAPDQPQHFGDGTRLSIL.

This clonotype was seen more than once but under ten times. The genes are TRBV4-1 and TRBJ2-7, with 12 nucleotides matching TRBD2. V gave up 1 base and J gave up 0 bases; unmatched junction bases: 10. CDR1 MGHRA and CDR2 YSYEKL come from the germline V gene. The CDR3 spans 19 residues. Here the CDR3 DNA reads TGCGCCAGCAGCCAAGTTAGAGCCGGACTAGCGGGGAGCTCCTACGAGCAGTACTTC. The encoded protein is CASSQVRAGLAGSSYEQYF.

In this sample, this clonotype turned up a few times. The chain is built from TRBV4-2 and TRBJ2-5; 7 bases map to TRBD1. J gave up 5 bases and V 0 bases, and 6 bases lay outside the gene matches. The germline CDR1 and CDR2 sequences are LGHNA and YNFKEQ. This CDR3 has 15 amino acids. In DNA, the CDR3 is TGTGCCAGCAGCCAAGAGACAGGGTTGCCGGAGACCCAGTACTTC. The encoded protein is CASSQETGLPETQYF.

There are a few counts of this clonotype. The rearrangement joins TRBV28 to TRBJ2-7; the match to TRBD1 covers 9 bases. CDR1 is MDHEN and CDR2 is SYDVKM in the germline V gene. The V gene end was trimmed by 5 bases and the J gene end by 7 bases; junction bases not matched to a gene: 24. CDR3 length: 19 amino acids. Written as DNA, the CDR3 is TGTGCCAGCAGTACCCGGACAGGGGATCGGCCGGGAGAGGTGCGGGAGCAGTACTTC. Translating it yields CASSTRTGDRPGEVREQYF.

The chain employs TRBV6-1 and TRBJ2-7; 10 bases are a match to TRBD2. Trimming cost V 6 bases and J 2 bases; bases outside gene matches: 4. Germline CDR1 is MNHNS and CDR2 is SASEGT. The CDR3 consists of 14 residues. This chain's CDR3 is CASSRAGGTYEQYF. The DNA for the CDR3 is TGTGCCAGCAGCCGAGCGGGAGGGACCTACGAGCAGTACTTC.

The table lists this clonotype with many counts. The J gene is TRBJ1-1, the V gene TRBV21-1. TRBV21-1 is described as a pseudogene. This CDR3 is built from 13 residues. The CDR3 spells CASRKPGNTEAFF. CDR3 bases: TGTGCCAGCCGAAAGCCAGGGAACACTGAAGCTTTCTTT.

This clonotype was counted only a few times. The chain links TRBV5-1 to TRBJ2-3; TRBD1 might be the D (6 bases). The CDR3 extends over 14 amino acids. The germline CDR1 and CDR2 sequences are SGHRS and YFSETQ. V lost 2 bases and J 5 bases, leaving 12 bases between the germline ends. The CDR3: CASSLQTGLDTQYF. The CDR3 DNA is TGCGCCAGCAGCTTACAAACAGGGCTAGATACGCAGTATTTT.

This clonotype was seen only a few times. The rearrangement uses TRBV12-3 or TRBV12-4 and TRBJ2-4; D assignment may be TRBD1 or TRBD2 (7 bases each). V was clipped by 2 bases and J by 4 bases, with 18 bases between them. CDR3 size: 17 residues. The CDR3 DNA reads as TGTGCCAGCAGTTTAAAGGGGGCGGGGGCATTAAAAAACATTCAGTACTTC. This codes for CASSLKGAGALKNIQYF.

This clonotype was seen at least ten times. The chain links TRBV29-1 to TRBJ2-3; the D gene is possibly TRBD1 (6 bases). The CDR3 has 12 amino acids. With 7 bases removed from V and 2 bases from J, the gap between germline ends came to 10 bases. Germline values: CDR1 SQVTM, CDR2 ANQGSEA. CDR3 in DNA: TGCAGCGGGACAGAGATCACAGATACGCAGTATTTT. Translation: CSGTEITDTQYF.

The gene calls are TRBV18 and TRBJ2-1; D is uncertain. Trimming took off 3 bases at V and 8 bases at J, with 11 bases between the two ends. The CDR3 spans 13 residues. The germline CDR1 and CDR2 sequences are KGHSH and LQKENI. In DNA, the CDR3 is TGTGCCAGCTCACCCTATGACTCGGATGAGCAGTTCTTC. Translation: CASSPYDSDEQFF.

This clonotype was observed at least ten times. CDR3 region: CASSFGQRGNTIYF. The CDR3 DNA follows: TGTGCCAGCAGTTTCGGGCAGAGAGGAAACACCATATATTTT. The V call is TRBV12-3 or TRBV12-4, the J call TRBJ1-3; D is ambiguous. The CDR3 consists of 14 residues. V was pared by 3 bases and J by 4 bases, with 10 bases between.

This clonotype was observed many times. The CDR3 loop reads CASSFRLGSNEQFF. The CDR3 DNA sequence: TGTGCCAGCAGCTTTCGACTAGGAAGCAATGAGCAGTTCTTC. The chain links TRBV9 to TRBJ2-1, with TRBD2 as a possible D gene (6 bases). This CDR3 comprises 14 residues. Germline-derived CDR1 and CDR2 are SGDLS and YYNGEE. Trimming stripped 4 bases from V and 6 bases from J, with 14 bases between.

The chain couples TRBV7-2 to TRBJ2-5, with TRBD1 matching over 8 bases. In germline, CDR1 is SGHTA, CDR2 FQGNSA. The V and J ends lost 7 bases and 5 bases, in that order; junction bases with no gene match: 9. There are 14 residues in the CDR3. Written as DNA, the CDR3 is TGTGCCAGCAACGACAGGACAGGGAGGGAGACCCAGTACTTC. The encoded protein is CASNDRTGRETQYF.

The chain employs TRBV20-1 and TRBJ2-1; 7 bases are shared with TRBD2. The J segment lost 4 bases and the V segment lost 3 bases, leaving 9 bases of the junction unmatched. The germline gives CDR1 DFQATT, CDR2 SNEGSKA (reference sequence). The CDR3 runs 15 residues. The CDR3 sequence: CSASRPGRRYNEQFF. Written as DNA, the CDR3 is TGCAGTGCTAGTCGTCCCGGGAGGAGATACAATGAGCAGTTCTTC.

The chain employs TRBV18 and TRBJ2-5, with D uncertain. Germline values: CDR1 KGHSH, CDR2 LQKENI. Trimming shortened V by 5 bases and J by 4 bases, and 11 bases separated the two germline ends. The CDR3 consists of 13 residues. The CDR3 bases are TGTGCCAGCTCATCCTGGCTTGGAGAGACCCAGTACTTC. This codes for CASSSWLGETQYF.

This chain joins TRBV5-1 and TRBJ1-1; D gene ambiguous. Trimming removed 0 bases at V and 1 base at J, with 10 bases between. There are 15 residues in the CDR3. Germline CDR1 reads SGHRS; CDR2 reads YFSETQ. The chain's CDR3 is CASSLEVGSNTEAFF. The CDR3 DNA follows: TGCGCCAGCAGCTTGGAGGTGGGTTCGAACACTGAAGCTTTCTTT.

The rearrangement uses TRBV6-5 and TRBJ2-6, with TRBD2 identical over 10 bases. The CDR3 is 18 amino acids. J gave up 4 bases and V 2 bases, and 8 bases lay outside the gene matches. Looked up from germline, CDR1 is MNHEY and CDR2 is SVGAGI. The CDR3 coding sequence is TGTGCCAGCAGTTACGTGTTGGGACTAGCGTCCGGGGCCAACGTCCTGACTTTC. Translation: CASSYVLGLASGANVLTF.

This clonotype was counted only a few times. V and J are TRBV28 and TRBJ1-1, with no clear D. This CDR3 region has 14 residues. The V end was cut by 6 bases, the J end by 3 bases, with 14 bases between. Per the germline V gene, CDR1 is MDHEN and CDR2 is SYDVKM. The CDR3 loop reads CASSLELADTEAFF. The CDR3 coding sequence is TGTGCCAGCAGCCTTGAGTTGGCGGACACTGAAGCTTTCTTT.